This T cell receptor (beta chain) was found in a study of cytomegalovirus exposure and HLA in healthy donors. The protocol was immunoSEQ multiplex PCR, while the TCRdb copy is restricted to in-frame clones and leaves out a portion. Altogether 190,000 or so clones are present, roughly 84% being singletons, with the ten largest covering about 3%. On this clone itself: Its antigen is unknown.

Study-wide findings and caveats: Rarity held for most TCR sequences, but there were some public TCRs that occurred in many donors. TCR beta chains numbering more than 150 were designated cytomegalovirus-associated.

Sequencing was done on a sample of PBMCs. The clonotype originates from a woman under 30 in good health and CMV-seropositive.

CDR3: CASGPGHHNSPLHF. CDR3 DNA: TGTGCCAGCGGCCCGGGACATCATAATTCACCCCTCCACTTT. This chain connects TRBV27 to TRBJ1-6; D may be TRBD1 (6 bases). Trimming took off 8 bases at V and 5 bases at J, with 13 bases between the two ends. CDR3 length: 14 residues. Germline CDR1 is MNHEY and CDR2 is SMNVEV (reference sequence).